This T cell receptor (beta chain) was found in a study of blood T cell repertoires in COVID-19. V shed 5 bases and J 3 bases; nucleotides not matched to a gene: 5. The germline V gene has CDR1 LNHDA and CDR2 SQIVND (reference sequence). The CDR3 loop spans 15 amino acids. In the authors' methods: It was from reference gene primer amplification that nucleated cell counts were estimated. This table comes from immunoSEQ multiplex PCR, and its TCRdb copy is limited to in-frame clones, with some not included. That table is the source of V, J and clone size, and D and trimming were worked out from the DNA. The sample lists around 130,000 clones, just under 85% occurring once.

Sequenced: PBMCs or T cells enriched from blood (not recorded which). The clonotype originates from a woman aged 45-60 years with acute COVID-19. V usage is TRBV19 and J usage is TRBJ1-1, with 11 nucleotides matching TRBD1. The CDR3 loop reads CASSPGQGVDTEAFF. The CDR3 coding sequence is TGTGCCAGTAGTCCGGGACAGGGGGTAGACACTGAAGCTTTCTTT.